This T cell receptor (beta chain) came from a study of OX40 agonist ivuxolimab in advanced cancers. In regard to this clone: Antigen specificity is unknown. Because the CDR3's place on the DNA is in doubt, the DNA is left out and the CDR3 is given as listed by TCRdb.

The CDR3 totals 15 residues, both ends included. CDR1 and CDR2 from the germline V gene are SGDLS and YYNGEE. Patients were ruled out by autoimmune disease history or systemic immunosuppression. Assay: immunoSEQ multiplex PCR; the TCRdb copy retains only in-frame clones and omits some. The table lists 45,000 to 65,000 clones, about nine tenths of them singletons. The study's findings and limits: More expanded clones were seen, on average, in CD8+ T cells than in CD4+.

The source was CD4+ or CD8+ T cells sorted from blood, collected in a trial of the OX40 agonist ivuxolimab. The clonotype was recovered from an adult with an advanced solid tumor such as melanoma, head and neck, liver or kidney cancer. The chain is built from TRBV9 and TRBJ2-1; the table's D call, TRBD2, was not checked against the DNA. The CDR3 region is CASSGGVASGSSKFF.